The TCR beta chain under discussion was sequenced for a study of cytomegalovirus exposure and HLA in healthy donors. Overall study findings and caveats: Available immune exposure information covered CMV serostatus only. Data from an earlier analysis indicated that most TCR beta V segments were productive either about 87% or about 30% of the time. Per a later analysis, 18,000 or so TCR beta sequences showed association with HLA alleles at 0.05 false discovery rate. A list of approximately 160 TCR beta chains associated with cytomegalovirus was given.

Notes on this clone: Its specificity is not known.

This PCR relied on a set of 60 Vbeta primers and 13 Jbeta primers. Data came from immunoSEQ multiplex PCR; TCRdb stores just in-frame clones and leaves some out. Of 150,000 to 200,000 clones listed, roughly 80% were seen once; the top ten hold around 0.8%. The CDR3 has 16 residues. V dropped 0 bases and J dropped 0 bases, with 12 bases sitting between them. CDR1 is SGHKS, CDR2 YYEKEE, per germline (reference sequence). This TCR came from a woman under 30 in good health and CMV-seronegative. The sequencing sample was made of PBMCs. This sequence joins TRBV5-5 and TRBJ2-5, with D tentatively TRBD1 (6 bases). CDR3: CASSLGQVFYQETQYF. The CDR3 DNA is TGTGCCAGCAGCTTGGGACAGGTATTTTACCAAGAGACCCAGTACTTC.